The 5 T cell receptor beta chains reported below all come from one sample, sequenced in a study of blood T cell repertoires in COVID-19. The method was immunoSEQ multiplex PCR; TCRdb's version includes in-frame clones alone and lacks a portion of them. The sample has about 270,000 clones, around 87% seen once. Specimen: peripheral blood. Receptors originate from a woman between 45 and 60 years old with acute or convalescent COVID-19.

V usage is TRBV18 and J usage is TRBJ2-7; tentatively, D is TRBD2 (5 bases). Trimming left V 1 base short and J 2 bases short, with 15 bases between. The CDR3 extends over 16 amino acids. Germline V gives CDR1 KGHSH, CDR2 LQKENI. The CDR3 reads CASSPLPGSSAYEQYF. The CDR3 nucleotides read TGTGCCAGCTCACCACTCCCGGGAAGTTCCGCCTACGAGCAGTACTTC.

This rearrangement joins TRBV7-3 to TRBJ2-5; 9 bases match TRBD2. V shed 4 bases and J 4 bases; nucleotides not matched to a gene: 7. Germline V lookup: CDR1 SGHTA, CDR2 FQGTGA. This CDR3 is 15 amino acids long. CDR3 in DNA: TGTGCCAGCAGCTCGCAAGCGGGAGGATTAGAGACCCAGTACTTC. Amino acid sequence: CASSSQAGGLETQYF.

This chain links TRBV30 with TRBJ2-1; D remains ambiguous. Germline CDR1 GTSNPN, CDR2 SVGIG (reference sequence). The CDR3 extends over 13 amino acids. The CDR3 DNA is TGTGTCCCCCCAGACTTTAAGTCGGGTGAGCAGTTCTTC. It translates to CVPPDFKSGEQFF.

The V call is TRBV15, the J call TRBJ1-2; perhaps TRBD1 as D (6 bases). V lost 8 bases and J 1 base, leaving 20 bases between the germline ends. The germline V gene encodes CDR1 LNHNV and CDR2 YYDKDF (reference sequence). The CDR3 consists of 16 residues. CDR3 protein: CATSSTGIPVNYGYTF. In DNA form, the CDR3 reads TGTGCCACCTCATCGACAGGAATACCCGTTAACTATGGCTACACCTTC.

This chain joins TRBV27 and TRBJ2-1; 9 positions match TRBD2. CDR3 length equals 15 residues. Germline V lookup: CDR1 MNHEY, CDR2 SMNVEV (reference sequence). V lost 5 bases, J lost 4 bases, and 6 bases stayed unmatched. CDR3 protein: CASSPQAGGYNEQFF. The CDR3 coding sequence is TGTGCCAGCAGTCCCCAAGCGGGAGGTTACAATGAGCAGTTCTTC.